These 26 T cell receptor beta chains originate from one sample sequenced in a study of radiotherapy plus CTLA-4 blockade in lung cancer. Clones were sequenced by immunoSEQ multiplex PCR, and TCRdb holds only the in-frame ones, with some missing. The sample has approximately 85,000 clones, over 80% seen once. Sequencing used peripheral blood, obtained from a patient treated with radiotherapy plus ipilimumab. These receptors all stem from a human donor with non-small cell lung cancer that progressed on radiotherapy plus ipilimumab.

The V gene is TRBV6-5, the J gene TRBJ2-3; TRBD2 aligns across 8 bases. In germline, CDR1 is MNHEY, CDR2 SVGAGI. This CDR3 has 14 residues. Trimming at V came to 2 bases and at J to 5 bases, leaving 3 bases not matched to a gene. The CDR3 DNA reads TGTGCCAGCAGTTACCAGCGGGGGAAAGATACGCAGTATTTT. Protein product: CASSYQRGKDTQYF.

The CDR3 sequence is CASSSDGAYGYTF. The CDR3 coding sequence is TGTGCCAGCAGCTCAGACGGGGCCTATGGCTACACCTTC. This chain links TRBV5-4 with TRBJ1-2; maybe TRBD1 (5 bases). This CDR3 is 13 amino acids long. Germline V gives CDR1 SGHNT, CDR2 YYREEE (reference sequence). The V end lost 3 bases, the J end lost 4 bases, and 10 bases lay between the germline ends.

J is TRBJ2-1 and V is TRBV29-1; D may be TRBD1 (6 bases). CDR3 length equals 14 residues. V was clipped by 3 bases and J by 3 bases, with 12 bases between them. The germline V gene has CDR1 SQVTM and CDR2 ANQGSEA. The CDR3 is CSVEGAGNYNEQFF. In DNA form, the CDR3 reads TGCAGCGTTGAGGGGGCCGGGAACTACAATGAGCAGTTCTTC.

This clone was observed a single time. Within the sample, other DNA sequences also encode this same CDR3. The J gene is TRBJ2-1, the V gene TRBV6-1; no clear D. The CDR3 has 12 amino acids. The germline CDR1 and CDR2 sequences are MNHNS and SASEGT. Trimming shortened V by 1 base and J by 7 bases, and 5 bases separated the two germline ends. The DNA of the CDR3 is TGTGCCAGCAGTGAAGTCAGGAATGAGCAGTTCTTC. It codes for CASSEVRNEQFF.

This clone was detected a few times. V gene TRBV19 combines with J gene TRBJ1-2; TRBD1 matches 7 bases. The CDR3 covers 12 residues. Losses at the gene ends were 4 bases for V and 7 bases for J; bases not matched to a gene: 3. Germline V CDR1 and CDR2: LNHDA, SQIVND (reference sequence). CDR3 loop: CASSREGAGYTF. CDR3 DNA: TGTGCCAGTAGTAGGGAGGGGGCTGGCTACACCTTC. Supplemented by reference TRBV19 and TRBJ1-2, the full variable domain reads DGGITQSPKYLFRKEGQNVTLSCEQNLNHDAMYWYRQDPGQGLRLIYYSQIVNDFQKGDIAEGYSVSREKKESFPLTVTSAQKNPTAFYLCASSREGAGYTFGSGTRLTVV.

V usage is TRBV7-9 and J usage is TRBJ2-2, with D possibly matching TRBD1 (5 bases). The CDR3 length is 15 residues. The germline V gene encodes CDR1 SEHNR and CDR2 FQNEAQ (reference sequence). Trimming pared 7 bases from V and 1 base from J, leaving 13 bases between. CDR3 coding DNA: TGTGCCAGCATCCAGGGTTTGGTGAACACCGGGGAGCTGTTTTTT. It codes for CASIQGLVNTGELFF.

V and J are TRBV19 and TRBJ2-6; D remains unclear. This CDR3 contains 13 residues. In germline, CDR1 is LNHDA, CDR2 SQIVND (reference sequence). V shed 7 bases and J shed 0 bases, with 4 bases lying between them. In DNA, the CDR3 is TGTGCCAGTATTAGCTCTGGGGCCAACGTCCTGACTTTC. It is translated as CASISSGANVLTF.

The gene calls are TRBV30 and TRBJ1-5, with TRBD1 identical over 9 bases. CDR1 GTSNPN and CDR2 SVGIG come from the germline V gene (reference sequence). The CDR3 consists of 13 residues. J gave up 7 bases and V 3 bases, and 4 bases lay outside the gene matches. CDR3 loop: CAWSRTGVQPQHF. The CDR3 coding sequence is TGTGCCTGGAGCCGGACAGGGGTCCAGCCCCAGCATTTT.

The chain combines TRBV11-2 with TRBJ1-3; possibly TRBD1 for D (5 bases). Trimming stripped 5 bases from V and 0 bases from J, with 8 bases between. CDR1 and CDR2 (germline): SGHAT, FQNNGV. This CDR3 has 14 amino acids. CDR3: CASSQTVSGNTIYF. CDR3 bases: TGTGCCAGCAGCCAGACAGTCTCTGGAAACACCATATATTTT.

This clone was observed a few times. V usage is TRBV10-3 and J usage is TRBJ2-5, with TRBD1 matching over 12 bases. In germline, CDR1 is ENHRY, CDR2 SYGVKD. The CDR3 sequence is 15 residues long. V dropped 6 bases and J dropped 5; count of bases not matched to a gene: 7. The CDR3 sequence is CAIRAGTGGPETQYF. The DNA for the CDR3 is TGTGCCATCAGAGCCGGGACAGGGGGCCCGGAGACCCAGTACTTC.

The genes are TRBV6-1 and TRBJ2-2, with 7 bases aligning to TRBD1. This CDR3 spans 14 amino acids. Germline CDR1 MNHNS, CDR2 SASEGT. Unmatched junction bases numbered 8, after V lost 10 bases and J lost 3 bases. The CDR3 reads CATGRGLDTGELFF. Here the CDR3 DNA reads TGTGCCACTGGAAGGGGGCTCGACACCGGGGAGCTGTTTTTT.

The chain couples TRBV11-3 to TRBJ2-1; the match to TRBD2 covers 8 bases. Per germline, CDR1 SGHNT and CDR2 YENEEA. CDR3 length equals 16 residues. V lost 1 base and J lost 0; bases outside the gene matches: 2. CDR3 bases: TGTGCCAGCAGCTTAGGGCTAGCGGGCTCCTACAATGAGCAGTTCTTC. Translation gives CASSLGLAGSYNEQFF.

The chain combines TRBV7-3 with TRBJ2-5, with D possibly TRBD2 on 6 matching bases. This CDR3 contains 13 residues. Looked up from germline, CDR1 is SGHTA and CDR2 is FQGTGA. V lost 5 bases and J 5 bases, leaving 12 bases between the germline ends. CDR3 sequence (DNA): TGTGCCAGCAGCCAGGGAGGAGTCGAGACCCAGTACTTC. Protein: CASSQGGVETQYF. Looking up the rest from reference TRBV7-3 and TRBJ2-5 gives the full variable domain: GAGVSQTPSNKVTEKGKYVELRCDPISGHTALYWYRQSLGQGPEFLIYFQGTGAADDSGLPNDRFFAVRPEGSVSTLKIQRTERGDSAVYLCASSQGGVETQYFGPGTRLLVL.

This rearrangement joins TRBV2 to TRBJ2-1; the D is unclear. CDR3 size: 13 residues. Trimming removed 5 bases from V and 6 bases from J, with 11 bases in between. The germline gives CDR1 SNHLY, CDR2 FYNNEI. CDR3 sequence: CASSSRLVNEQFF. CDR3 coding DNA: TGTGCCAGCAGTTCACGACTGGTCAATGAGCAGTTCTTC. Full variable domain (rest looked up from reference TRBV2 and TRBJ2-1): EPEVTQTPSHQVTQMGQEVILRCVPISNHLYFYWYRQILGQKVEFLVSFYNNEISEKSEIFDDQFSVERPDGSNFTLKIRSTKLEDSAMYFCASSSRLVNEQFFGPGTRLTVL.

The J gene is TRBJ1-6, the V gene TRBV10-2; 8 positions match TRBD1. V gave up 4 bases and J gave up 7 bases; unmatched junction bases: 6. This CDR3 region has 15 residues. CDR1 is WSHSY, CDR2 SAAADI, per germline. CDR3 DNA: TGCGCCAGCAGTGTTTTAACAGGGGGGAATTCACCCCTCCACTTT. As protein: CASSVLTGGNSPLHF.

The CDR3 reads CASSSDRGPTEAFF. CDR3 sequence (DNA): TGTGCCAGCAGCTCCGACAGGGGGCCCACTGAAGCTTTCTTT. The chain recombines TRBV7-2 with TRBJ1-1; 10 nucleotides line up with TRBD1. Germline V gene lookup returns CDR1 SGHTA and CDR2 FQGNSA. With V trimmed by 4 bases and J by 4 bases, 3 bases remained unmatched. This CDR3 is built from 14 residues.

The V and J genes are TRBV7-6 and TRBJ2-5; 9 nucleotides match TRBD2. The V and J ends lost 5 bases and 5 bases, in that order; junction bases with no gene match: 12. Germline assignment: CDR1 SGHVS and CDR2 FNYEAQ. This CDR3 has 16 amino acids. The CDR3 bases are TGTGCCAGCAGCCCAACCAACCGCGGGGGGGCTGAGACCCAGTACTTC. This encodes CASSPTNRGGAETQYF. Drawing the rest from reference TRBV7-6 and TRBJ2-5, the complete variable domain is GAGVSQSPRYKVTKRGQDVALRCDPISGHVSLYWYRQALGQGPEFLTYFNYEAQQDKSGLPNDRFSAERPEGSISTLTIQRTEQRDSAMYRCASSPTNRGGAETQYFGPGTRLLVL.

The CDR3 region is CASRRTGDNEQFF. The DNA of the CDR3 is TGTGCCAGCCGTCGGACAGGGGACAATGAGCAGTTCTTC. The chain links TRBV11-2 to TRBJ2-1, with TRBD1 matching 9 bases. The V gene end was trimmed by 8 bases and the J gene end by 5 bases; junction bases not matched to a gene: 4. The CDR3 sequence is 13 residues long. Germline V lookup: CDR1 SGHAT, CDR2 FQNNGV. The entire variable domain, with the rest obtained from reference TRBV11-2 and TRBJ2-1, is as follows: EAGVAQSPRYKIIEKRQSVAFWCNPISGHATLYWYQQILGQGPKLLIQFQNNGVVDDSQLPKDRFSAERLKGVDSTLKIQPAKLEDSAVYLCASRRTGDNEQFFGPGTRLTVL.

The J gene is TRBJ2-7, the V gene TRBV2, with TRBD2 matching 7 bases. The CDR3 contains 19 residues. Germline V gene sequence: CDR1 SNHLY, CDR2 FYNNEI. V was pared by 6 bases and J by 3 bases, with 23 bases of the junction left unmatched. In DNA, the CDR3 is TGTGCCAGCAGAAATCAGGGTGCTCCAGGACTAGTTGTCCTCTACGAGCAGTACTTC. Residues: CASRNQGAPGLVVLYEQYF.

This clone is a singleton in its sample. The chain is built from TRBV9 and TRBJ1-2; 7 positions agree with TRBD1. Germline V lookup: CDR1 SGDLS, CDR2 YYNGEE. The CDR3 has 16 amino acids. V was pared by 5 bases and J by 1 base, with 11 bases of the junction left unmatched. For the CDR3, the DNA is TGTGCCAGCAGTGATCATAAGGGACAGAATAACTATGGCTACACCTTC. It specifies CASSDHKGQNNYGYTF.

J is TRBJ2-1 and V is TRBV7-2; D is ambiguous. This CDR3 contains 13 residues. Germline CDR1 is SGHTA and CDR2 is FQGNSA. Trimming cost V 6 bases and J 5 bases, with 11 bases left between them. The CDR3 nucleotides read TGTGCCAGCAGTTTTTCAGTAGACAATGAGCAGTTCTTC. Translated: CASSFSVDNEQFF.

A single count supports this clone. The J gene is TRBJ2-5, the V gene TRBV6-5; 9 nucleotides align to TRBD2. CDR3 length: 13 residues. From germline, CDR1 is MNHEY and CDR2 SVGAGI. With V trimmed by 6 bases and J by 7 bases, 6 bases remained unmatched. This chain's CDR3 is CASSERGEGTQYF. The CDR3 nucleotides are TGTGCCAGCAGCGAGCGGGGGGAAGGGACCCAGTACTTC.

The genes are TRBV6-5 and TRBJ2-7, with D uncertain. V was clipped by 2 bases and J by 2 bases, with 7 bases between them. This CDR3 comprises 13 residues. The germline V gene has CDR1 MNHEY and CDR2 SVGAGI. CDR3 region: CASSYGAAYEQYF. In nucleotides, the CDR3 is TGTGCCAGCAGTTACGGAGCCGCCTACGAGCAGTACTTC.

J is TRBJ2-7 and V is TRBV15; D possibly matches TRBD1 or TRBD2 (5 bases each). Trimming removed 5 bases at V and 5 bases at J, with 13 bases between. Germline V gene data show CDR1 as LNHNV and CDR2 as YYDKDF (reference sequence). CDR3 size: 13 residues. The CDR3 bases are TGTGCCACCAGCGCCAGGGTGAGGGACGAGCAGTACTTC. Translated: CATSARVRDEQYF.

This chain links TRBV12-2 with TRBJ1-5. TRBV12-2 is an annotated pseudogene. CDR3 length equals 19 residues. The CDR3 here is CASRLAMIYGDYSNQPQHF. CDR3 coding DNA: TGTGCAAGTCGCTTAGCGATGATCTATGGGGATTATAGCAATCAGCCCCAGCATTTT.

The J gene is TRBJ1-1, the V gene TRBV4-2; 9 bases agree with TRBD1. With 4 bases clipped from V and 3 bases from J, the junction kept 3 bases outside the gene matches. CDR1 and CDR2 from the germline V gene are LGHNA and YNFKEQ. The CDR3 totals 14 residues. CDR3 amino acids: CASSPQGADTEAFF. DNA for the CDR3: TGTGCCAGCAGCCCACAGGGGGCGGACACTGAAGCTTTCTTT.